The 15 T cell receptor beta chains reported below all come from one sample, sequenced in a study of blood T cell repertoires in COVID-19. Only in-frame clones appear in the TCRdb table, and some are missing; sequencing was by immunoSEQ multiplex PCR. Among 200,000 to 250,000 clones listed, 70% to 85% were seen once. The sequencing sample was made of PBMCs or T cells enriched from blood (not recorded which). These TCRs come from a woman aged 40 to 50 with acute COVID-19.

The chain has TRBV2 and TRBJ2-7; D is ambiguous. V lost 7 bases and J 0 bases, leaving 22 bases between the germline ends. Germline V lookup: CDR1 SNHLY, CDR2 FYNNEI. CDR3 length: 17 residues. The CDR3 nucleotides read TGTGCCAGCATCTCGGAGAATACCCGTTCGAGCTCCTACGAGCAGTACTTC. Its translation: CASISENTRSSSYEQYF.

The genes are TRBV18 and TRBJ2-7; 7 positions match TRBD1. V lost 1 base, J lost 6 bases, and 18 bases stayed unmatched. The germline CDR1 and CDR2 sequences are KGHSH and LQKENI. The CDR3 contains 18 residues. CDR3 nucleotides: TGTGCCAGCTCACCACTTCCCCCGAGGGGGCGGTCTCAGGTCGAGCAGTACTTC. Its protein product is CASSPLPPRGRSQVEQYF.

The sample holds a few counts of this clone. The genes are TRBV11-2 and TRBJ2-3; tentative D call: TRBD2 (6 bases). CDR1 SGHAT and CDR2 FQNNGV come from the germline V gene. The CDR3 spans 12 residues. V lost 5 bases and J 6 bases, leaving 9 bases between the germline ends. CDR3 in DNA: TGTGCCAGCAGCCCGGAGGGGGATACGCAGTATTTT. This translates into CASSPEGDTQYF.

V gene TRBV30 combines with J gene TRBJ1-1; a possible D gene is TRBD1 (5 bases). This CDR3 is 13 amino acids long. The V end was cut by 8 bases, the J end by 4 bases, with 17 bases between. Germline CDR1 GTSNPN, CDR2 SVGIG (reference sequence). CDR3 coding DNA: TGTGCCCTCCCGGGGCGGGGAAGCACTGAAGCTTTCTTT. Protein product: CALPGRGSTEAFF.

CDR3 sequence (DNA): TGTGCCAGTAGCGAGAAGACAAGGAGGGGTGGCTACACCTTC. This gives the protein CASSEKTRRGGYTF. V is TRBV19 and J is TRBJ1-2, with D possibly matching TRBD1 (5 bases). The germline gives CDR1 LNHDA, CDR2 SQIVND (reference sequence). The CDR3 totals 14 residues. Trimming took 6 bases from V and 7 from J, leaving 18 bases between them.

V and J are TRBV16 and TRBJ1-6, with D unresolved. The CDR3 loop spans 13 amino acids. Trimming removed 3 bases from V and 8 bases from J, with 8 bases in between. CDR1 KGHSY and CDR2 FQNENV come from the germline V gene. The CDR3 sequence is CASSQQRDSPLHF. The CDR3 DNA follows: TGTGCCAGCAGCCAGCAGAGGGATTCACCCCTCCACTTT.

Only a few counts were recorded for this clone. The gene calls are TRBV7-6 and TRBJ2-7; D might be TRBD1 (6 bases). Trimming took 5 bases from V and 3 from J, leaving 14 bases between them. This CDR3 has 14 residues. CDR1 is SGHVS and CDR2 is FNYEAQ in the germline V gene. The CDR3 sequence: CASSRGGRGYEQYF. In DNA form, the CDR3 reads TGTGCCAGCAGCAGAGGTGGCAGGGGCTACGAGCAGTACTTC.

This clone was picked up a small number of times. The rearrangement joins TRBV5-1 to TRBJ2-3; 9 nucleotides agree with TRBD1. Germline V gene data show CDR1 as SGHRS and CDR2 as YFSETQ. The CDR3 runs to 17 residues. The V gene end was trimmed by 6 bases and the J gene end by 1 base; junction bases not matched to a gene: 12. CDR3 sequence: CASNQLGQGGGTDTQYF. CDR3 in DNA: TGCGCCAGCAACCAATTGGGACAGGGTGGGGGCACAGATACGCAGTATTTT.

The chain combines TRBV27 with TRBJ2-7; D might be TRBD2 (6 bases). Germline-derived CDR1 and CDR2 are MNHEY and SMNVEV (reference sequence). V shed 3 bases and J shed 2 bases, with 14 bases lying between them. The CDR3 has 15 amino acids. The CDR3 region has the DNA TGTGCCAGCAGTTTCGAAAATAGCGGCCCCTACGAGCAGTACTTC. Its translation is CASSFENSGPYEQYF.

This clone appeared once. J is TRBJ2-1 and V is TRBV7-3; the D gene is possibly TRBD2 (5 bases). Trimming took off 8 bases at V and 8 bases at J, with 16 bases between the two ends. The length of the CDR3 is 13 residues. Germline loops: CDR1 SGHTA, CDR2 FQGTGA. CDR3 coding DNA: TGTGCCAGCGGTACGGGAAATGACCATGAGCAGTTCTTC. Amino acids: CASGTGNDHEQFF.

The chain combines TRBV28 with TRBJ2-3, with 8 bases identical to TRBD1. Germline CDR1 reads MDHEN; CDR2 reads SYDVKM. V gave up 8 bases and J gave up 2 bases; unmatched junction bases: 3. The CDR3 loop spans 13 amino acids. In DNA form, the CDR3 reads TGTGCCAGCTGGGACAGGCCCACAGATACGCAGTATTTT. Protein sequence: CASWDRPTDTQYF.

The V call is TRBV19, the J call TRBJ2-2; perhaps TRBD2 as D (5 bases). V shed 7 bases and J shed 5 bases, with 14 bases lying between them. CDR1 LNHDA and CDR2 SQIVND come from the germline V gene (reference sequence). The CDR3 loop spans 14 amino acids. The CDR3 protein is CASISVGDTGELFF. CDR3 nucleotide sequence: TGTGCCAGTATTTCAGTGGGAGATACCGGGGAGCTGTTTTTT. Supplemented by reference TRBV19 and TRBJ2-2, the full variable domain reads DGGITQSPKYLFRKEGQNVTLSCEQNLNHDAMYWYRQDPGQGLRLIYYSQIVNDFQKGDIAEGYSVSREKKESFPLTVTSAQKNPTAFYLCASISVGDTGELFFGEGSRLTVL.

J is TRBJ1-6 and V is TRBV21-1; TRBD1, the table's D call, lacks a check against the DNA. TRBV21-1 constitutes a pseudogene. CDR3 length: 15 amino acids. CDR3 sequence (DNA): TGTGCCAGCAGCAAAGCGGGACAGGGGAATTCACCCCTCCACTTT. This gives the protein CASSKAGQGNSPLHF.

This clone showed up just once. This rearrangement joins TRBV7-8 to TRBJ1-5; D uncertain. This CDR3 region has 12 residues. Per the germline V gene, CDR1 is SGHVS and CDR2 is FQNEAQ. Trimming took off 5 bases at V and 6 bases at J, with 8 bases between the two ends. The CDR3: CASSPSGQPQHF. CDR3 sequence (DNA): TGTGCCAGCAGCCCCAGCGGTCAGCCCCAGCATTTT. The full variable domain, with the rest looked up from reference TRBV7-8 and TRBJ1-5, is GAGVSQSPRYKVAKRGQDVALRCDPISGHVSLFWYQQALGQGPEFLTYFQNEAQLDKSGLPSDRFFAERPEGSVSTLKIQRTQQEDSAVYLCASSPSGQPQHFGDGTRLSIL.

The gene calls are TRBV27 and TRBJ1-2, with TRBD1 matching 7 bases. The germline V gene has CDR1 MNHEY and CDR2 SMNVEV (reference sequence). With 6 bases clipped from V and 8 bases from J, the junction kept 6 bases outside the gene matches. The CDR3 is 12 amino acids. The CDR3 spells CASRGTAGGYTF. CDR3 DNA sequence: TGTGCCAGCAGGGGGACAGCCGGGGGCTACACCTTC.